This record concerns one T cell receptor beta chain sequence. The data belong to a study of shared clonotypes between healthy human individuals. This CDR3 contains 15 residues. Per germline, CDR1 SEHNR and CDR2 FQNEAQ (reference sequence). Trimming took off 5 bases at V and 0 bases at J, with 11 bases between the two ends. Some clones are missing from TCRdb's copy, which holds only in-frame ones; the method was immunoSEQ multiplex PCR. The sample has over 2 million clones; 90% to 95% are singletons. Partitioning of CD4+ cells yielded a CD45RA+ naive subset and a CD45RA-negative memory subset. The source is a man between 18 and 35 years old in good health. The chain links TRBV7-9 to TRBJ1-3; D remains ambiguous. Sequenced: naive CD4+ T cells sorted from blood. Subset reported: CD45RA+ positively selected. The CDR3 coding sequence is TGTGCCAGCAGCCCCGGTGACGGCTCTGGAAACACCATATATTTT. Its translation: CASSPGDGSGNTIYF.